The rows below give T cell receptor beta chains drawn from one sample of a study of chemoradiotherapy in HPV16-positive cancers. Only in-frame clones appear in the TCRdb table, and some are missing; sequencing was by immunoSEQ multiplex PCR. The sample comprises some 12,000 clones, roughly nine tenths of which are singletons, and about 2.6% rests with the top ten. Material: blood, obtained from a patient who underwent chemoradiotherapy. Receptors were obtained from a human donor with HPV-associated anogenital cancer. Both conserved end residues are part of each CDR3. The D gene is left open where the match is weak. Size is omitted from some rows. Given values are once, few, many or a class for expanded clones.

TRBJ2-7 TRBV6-1 - - CASSLLLGGAYEQYF TGTGCCAGCAGTTTACTCTTAGGGGGGGCCTACGAGCAGTACTTC
TRBJ2-3 TRBV9 TRBD1 - CASSATGQGSLDTQYF TGTGCCAGCAGCGCCACGGGACAGGGGTCGTTAGATACGCAGTATTTT
TRBJ2-3 TRBV6-7 - - CASSYGITDTQYF TGTGCCAGCAGTTACGGAATCACAGATACGCAGTATTTT
TRBJ1-1 TRBV30 TRBD1 - CAWQQGFSKYTEAFF TGTGCCTGGCAACAGGGGTTCAGTAAGTACACTGAAGCTTTCTTT
TRBJ1-6 TRBV2 - - CASSGQYNSPLHF TGTGCCAGCAGTGGCCAGTATAATTCACCCCTCCACTTT
TRBJ1-1 TRBV15 - - CATRLLSGAPRGAEAFF TGTGCCACCAGACTCCTCTCAGGGGCCCCTCGGGGGGCTGAAGCTTTCTTT
TRBJ2-1 TRBV5-6 - - CASSLLGTVSYNEQFF TGTGCCAGCAGCTTGTTGGGGACTGTCTCCTACAATGAGCAGTTCTTC
TRBJ2-3 TRBV7-9 TRBD2 - CASSISGGEGTDTQYF TGTGCCAGCAGCATAAGCGGGGGGGAGGGCACAGATACGCAGTATTTT
TRBJ2-6 TRBV19 - - CASSITSSGANVLTF TGTGCCAGTAGTATTACAAGCTCTGGGGCCAACGTCCTGACTTTC
TRBJ2-5 TRBV7-9 - - CAGTGPQETQYF TGTGCCGGAACCGGGCCCCAAGAGACCCAGTACTTC
TRBJ1-5 TRBV4-2 - - CASSQDPAGAPTDTQHF TGTGCCAGCAGCCAAGACCCCGCGGGGGCCCCCACAGATACGCAGCATTTT
TRBJ2-1 TRBV30 TRBD1 - CAWTDRGWNEQFF TGTGCCTGGACAGACAGGGGGTGGAATGAGCAGTTCTTC
TRBJ2-2 TRBV5-1 - - CASSIGVGELFF TGCGCCAGCAGCATCGGGGTCGGGGAGCTGTTTTTT
TRBJ1-1 TRBV6-1 - once CASSVTEGNTEAFF TGTGCCAGCAGTGTTACAGAGGGAAACACTGAAGCTTTCTTT
TRBJ2-1 TRBV11-2 TRBD1 - CASSSPGTGYNEQFF TGTGCCAGCAGCTCTCCCGGGACAGGGTACAATGAGCAGTTCTTC
TRBJ2-3 TRBV5-1 - - CASSPTPSTDTQYF TGCGCCAGCAGCCCGACCCCTAGCACAGATACGCAGTATTTT
TRBJ1-6 TRBV6-6 - - CASSSEGGGSPLHF TGTGCCAGCAGTTCCGAAGGGGGAGGATCACCCCTCCACTTT
TRBJ1-3 TRBV5-1 - - CASSFDRISGNTIYF TGCGCCAGCAGCTTCGACAGGATCTCTGGAAACACCATATATTTT
TRBJ1-1 TRBV5-1 - few CASSPRWSLNTEAFF TGCGCCAGCAGCCCCCGGTGGAGTTTGAACACTGAAGCTTTCTTT
TRBJ1-2 TRBV27 - few CASSLLGNYGYTF TGTGCCAGCAGTTTATTGGGGAACTATGGCTACACCTTC
TRBJ2-5 TRBV4-3 - - CASSQDLGWETQYF TGCGCCAGCAGCCAAGATCTGGGGTGGGAGACCCAGTACTTC
TRBJ1-1 TRBV5-1 - - CASSLTGTPNTEAFF TGCGCCAGCAGCTTGACCGGGACACCGAACACTGAAGCTTTCTTT
TRBJ1-6 TRBV7-2 - - CASSTPPGGNSYNSPLHF TGTGCCAGCAGCACCCCGCCGGGGGGCAATTCCTATAATTCACCCCTCCACTTT
TRBJ2-7 TRBV7-7 TRBD1 - CASSPGTGGSYEQYF TGTGCCAGCAGCCCCGGGACAGGGGGGTCCTACGAGCAGTACTTC
TRBJ2-1 TRBV14 - - CASSPSTRLDYNEQFF TGTGCCAGCAGCCCATCGACTAGACTCGACTACAATGAGCAGTTCTTC
TRBJ1-2 TRBV27 - - CASSRRDISFYGYTF TGTGCCAGCAGTCGCCGGGACATCTCTTTTTATGGCTACACCTTC